These T cell receptor beta chains were read from a single sample in a study of T-cell memory formation after mild COVID-19. MiXCR, run by TCRdb on the 5' RACE reads, gives a single entry per CDR3 protein. The table has about 110,000 distinct CDR3 sequences, 18% seen once. Sequencing input: PBMCs or a T cell subset sorted from them (not recorded which). Every receptor here comes from a young man who had mild COVID-19 (a few samples of this study predate the infection). Cell type and time point are not known. The CDR3 runs from the conserved cysteine through the conserved F or W. D genes are given only for firm matches. Some rows have no size entry. The others give once, few or many, or a class for an expanded clone.

abundance,d_gene,v_gene,j_gene,CDR3nt,CDR3aa
.,.,TRBV4-3,TRBJ2-2,TGCGCCAGCAGCCAAGAAAGGGGGTCCAGAATCAACACCGGGGAGCTGTTTTTT,CASSQERGSRINTGELFF
.,TRBD1,TRBV7-2,TRBJ2-3,TGTGCCAGCAGACCCAGGGGGCTGGCAGATACGCAGTATTTT,CASRPRGLADTQYF
.,.,TRBV2,TRBJ2-5,TGTGCCAGCACCGAAGACGGGGGGCATGGGGAGACCCAGTACTTC,CASTEDGGHGETQYF
few,TRBD2,TRBV2,TRBJ2-7,TGTGCCAGTGGAGCGGGGGGCCCCTACGAGCAGTACTTC,CASGAGGPYEQYF
.,.,TRBV5-5,TRBJ2-3,TGTGCCAGCAGCTTGGCCCCCCTCACAGATACGCAGTATTTT,CASSLAPLTDTQYF
.,TRBD1,TRBV20-1,TRBJ1-2,TGCAGTGCTAGGACAGGGAACTATGGCTACACCTTC,CSARTGNYGYTF
.,.,TRBV5-1,TRBJ2-3,TGCGCCAGCAGACAGGTCGAGAGCACAGATACTCAGTATTTT,CASRQVESTDTQYF
.,TRBD1,TRBV5-5,TRBJ2-7,TGTGCCAGCAGTTCGGGACAGGGGAGCTCCTACGAGCAGTACTTC,CASSSGQGSSYEQYF
.,.,TRBV18,TRBJ2-5,TGTGCCAGCTCACCAGCTGTGGGGGTTGGTGAGACCCAGTACTTC,CASSPAVGVGETQYF
.,.,TRBV6-5,TRBJ1-3,TGTGCCAGCAGTTTGTCGGAGGCTGGAAACACCATATATTTT,CASSLSEAGNTIYF
.,.,TRBV6-1,TRBJ2-2,TGTGCCAGCAGTAGCCTCGCTCAAACAGGGTTCGGGGAGCTGTTTTTT,CASSSLAQTGFGELFF
many,.,TRBV20-1,TRBJ2-5,TGCAGTGCTCGGGGGCTATGGCACCAAGAGACCCAGTACTTC,CSARGLWHQETQYF
few,.,TRBV28,TRBJ2-3,TGTGCCAGCAGCCGCCTAGATACGCAGTATTTT,CASSRLDTQYF
few,.,TRBV7-2,TRBJ2-1,TGTGCCAGCAGCTTAGCGCGCGGAGTCAATGAGCAGTTCTTC,CASSLARGVNEQFF
few,.,TRBV28,TRBJ1-5,TGTGCCAGCAGGACAGCTAATCAGCCCCAGCATTTT,CASRTANQPQHF
few,.,TRBV15,TRBJ1-5,TGTGCCACCAGCAGAACGAGCTGGGGGCTTGGCAATCAGCCCCAGCATTTT,CATSRTSWGLGNQPQHF
.,.,TRBV7-2,TRBJ1-2,TGTGCCAGCAGCTTATTGTTGGGGAACTATGGCTACACCTTC,CASSLLLGNYGYTF
once,.,TRBV12-3/TRBV12-4,TRBJ1-4,TGTGCCAGCACCTTGCAGGGAGGTGAAAAACTGTTTTTT,CASTLQGGEKLFF
.,.,TRBV7-2,TRBJ2-1,TGTGCCAGCAGCTTAGGTAGGCTTAATGAGCAGTTCTTC,CASSLGRLNEQFF
few,.,TRBV6-1,TRBJ1-2,TGTGCCAGCAGTGAATCGTCCACCATCACCTTC,CASSESSTITF
.,.,TRBV7-2,TRBJ2-7,TGTGCCAGCAGCTTGCCCGGGACCCGGACCTACGAGCAGTACTTC,CASSLPGTRTYEQYF
.,.,TRBV5-1,TRBJ2-1,TGCGCCAGCAGCCCCGGAGCGGAAGCCTACAATGAGCAGTTCTTC,CASSPGAEAYNEQFF
.,.,TRBV27,TRBJ1-5,TGTGCCAGCAGTTTGTCCGGGATAAATCAGCCCCAGCATTTT,CASSLSGINQPQHF
many,.,TRBV15,TRBJ2-5,TGTGCCACCAGCAGAGATCCCTTGGGGACCCAGTACTTC,CATSRDPLGTQYF
few,.,TRBV25-1,TRBJ2-1,TGTGCCAGCAGTGCACTGCAGTACAATGAGCAGTTCTTC,CASSALQYNEQFF
.,.,TRBV6-2/TRBV6-3,TRBJ2-3,TGTGCCAGCAGTTACGGGGGGTCGGCAGATACGCAGTATTTT,CASSYGGSADTQYF
few,.,TRBV18,TRBJ1-2,TGTGCCAGCTCATCCTCCGGGGGGCCCGATGGCTACACCTTC,CASSSSGGPDGYTF
.,.,TRBV20-1,TRBJ2-3,TGCAGTGCTAGAGGAGGTTATACGCAGTATTTT,CSARGGYTQYF